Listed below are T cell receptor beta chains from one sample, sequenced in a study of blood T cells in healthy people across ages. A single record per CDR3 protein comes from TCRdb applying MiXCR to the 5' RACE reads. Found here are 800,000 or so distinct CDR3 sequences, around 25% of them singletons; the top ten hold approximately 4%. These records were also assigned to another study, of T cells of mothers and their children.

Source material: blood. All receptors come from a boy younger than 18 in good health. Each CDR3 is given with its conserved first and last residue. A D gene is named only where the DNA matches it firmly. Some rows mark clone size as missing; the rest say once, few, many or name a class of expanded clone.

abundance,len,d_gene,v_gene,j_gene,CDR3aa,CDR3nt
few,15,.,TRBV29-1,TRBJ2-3,CSVFRGPRGADTQYF,TGCAGCGTCTTCCGTGGACCCCGTGGCGCAGATACGCAGTATTTT
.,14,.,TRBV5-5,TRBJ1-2,CASSRDGTHYGYTF,TGTGCCAGCAGCCGGGACGGAACCCACTATGGCTACACCTTC
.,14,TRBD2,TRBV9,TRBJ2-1,CASSASRTSGRRFF,TGTGCCAGCAGCGCCTCTAGGACTAGCGGGAGGAGGTTCTTC
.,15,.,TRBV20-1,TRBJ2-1,CSARVRGSSYNEQFF,TGCAGTGCTAGAGTCCGGGGTTCCTCCTACAATGAGCAGTTCTTC
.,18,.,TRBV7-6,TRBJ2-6,CASSLAYRARKGANVLTF,TGTGCCAGCAGCTTAGCTTACAGGGCTCGAAAAGGGGCCAACGTCCTGACTTTC
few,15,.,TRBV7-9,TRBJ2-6,CASSFGNSGANVLTF,TGTGCCAGCAGCTTCGGAAACTCTGGGGCCAACGTCCTGACTTTC
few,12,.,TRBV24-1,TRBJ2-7,CATSDSGHEQYF,TGTGCCACCAGTGATTCGGGCCACGAGCAGTACTTC
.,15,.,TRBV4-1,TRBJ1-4,CASSQGPSTNEKLFF,TGCGCCAGCAGCCAGGGGCCCTCGACTAATGAAAAACTGTTTTTT
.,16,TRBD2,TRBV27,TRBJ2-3,CASKTLAGVTTDTQYF,TGTGCCAGCAAGACACTAGCGGGGGTTACCACAGATACGCAGTATTTT
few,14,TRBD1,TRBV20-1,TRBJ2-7,CSATGTGGPYEQYF,TGCAGTGCTACCGGGACAGGGGGGCCCTACGAGCAGTACTTC
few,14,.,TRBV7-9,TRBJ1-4,CASSLRGDNEKQFF,TGTGCCAGCAGCTTACGGGGAGACAATGAAAAACAGTTTTTT
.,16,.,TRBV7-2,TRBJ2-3,CASSLGPRGSTDTQYF,TGTGCCAGCAGCTTAGGTCCGAGGGGTAGCACAGATACGCAGTATTTT
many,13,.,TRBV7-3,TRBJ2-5,CASSFGGIETQYF,TGTGCCAGCAGCTTCGGCGGGATCGAGACCCAGTACTTC
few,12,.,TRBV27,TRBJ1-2,CASGRSNYGYTF,TGTGCCAGCGGACGTTCTAACTATGGCTACACCTTC
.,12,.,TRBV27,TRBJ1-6,CASSLGRPPLHF,TGTGCCAGCAGTTTGGGGAGGCCCCCCCTCCACTTT
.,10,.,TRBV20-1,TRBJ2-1,CSAPLNEQFF,TGCAGTGCTCCCCTAAATGAGCAGTTCTTC
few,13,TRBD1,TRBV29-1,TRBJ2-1,CSAVQGSDNEQFF,TGCAGCGCTGTACAGGGGTCCGACAATGAGCAGTTCTTC
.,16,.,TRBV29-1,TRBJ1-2,CSAEGEGKSINYGYTF,TGCAGCGCTGAAGGGGAGGGTAAGAGTATTAACTATGGCTACACCTTC
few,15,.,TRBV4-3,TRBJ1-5,CASSQDFLSNQPQHF,TGCGCCAGCAGCCAAGATTTCCTGAGCAATCAGCCCCAGCATTTT
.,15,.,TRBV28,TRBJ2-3,CASSFPQEGTDTQYF,TGTGCCAGCAGTTTCCCGCAGGAGGGCACAGATACGCAGTATTTT
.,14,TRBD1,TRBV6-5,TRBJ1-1,CASSPQGASTEAFF,TGTGCCAGCAGTCCACAGGGGGCGAGCACTGAAGCTTTCTTT
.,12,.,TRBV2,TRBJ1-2,CASNRVNYGYTF,TGTGCCAGCAATAGGGTAAACTATGGCTACACCTTC
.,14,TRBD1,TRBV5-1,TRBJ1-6,CASSLNRGDSPLHF,TGCGCCAGCAGCTTGAACAGGGGGGATTCACCCCTCCACTTT
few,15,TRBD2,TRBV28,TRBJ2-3,CASSLGGRGSGTQYF,TGTGCCAGCAGTTTGGGCGGGAGGGGATCAGGTACGCAGTATTTT
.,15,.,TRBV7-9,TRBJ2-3,CASSLAARTTDTQYF,TGTGCCAGCAGCTTAGCGGCACGTACCACAGATACGCAGTATTTT
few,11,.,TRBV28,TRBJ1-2,CAAAVNYGYTF,TGTGCCGCGGCGGTAAACTATGGCTACACCTTC